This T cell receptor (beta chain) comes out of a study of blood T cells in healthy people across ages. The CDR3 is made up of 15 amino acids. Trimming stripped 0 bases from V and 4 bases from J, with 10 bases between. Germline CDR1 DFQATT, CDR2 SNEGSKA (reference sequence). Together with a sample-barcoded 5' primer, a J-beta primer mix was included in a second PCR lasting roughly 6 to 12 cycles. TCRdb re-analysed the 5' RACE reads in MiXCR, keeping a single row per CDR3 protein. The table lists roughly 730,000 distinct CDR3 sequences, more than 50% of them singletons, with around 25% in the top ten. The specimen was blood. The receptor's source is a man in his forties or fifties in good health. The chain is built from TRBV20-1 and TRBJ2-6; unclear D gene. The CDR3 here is CSARDIGSGANVLTF. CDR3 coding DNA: TGCAGTGCTAGAGACATTGGCTCAGGGGCCAACGTCCTGACTTTC.